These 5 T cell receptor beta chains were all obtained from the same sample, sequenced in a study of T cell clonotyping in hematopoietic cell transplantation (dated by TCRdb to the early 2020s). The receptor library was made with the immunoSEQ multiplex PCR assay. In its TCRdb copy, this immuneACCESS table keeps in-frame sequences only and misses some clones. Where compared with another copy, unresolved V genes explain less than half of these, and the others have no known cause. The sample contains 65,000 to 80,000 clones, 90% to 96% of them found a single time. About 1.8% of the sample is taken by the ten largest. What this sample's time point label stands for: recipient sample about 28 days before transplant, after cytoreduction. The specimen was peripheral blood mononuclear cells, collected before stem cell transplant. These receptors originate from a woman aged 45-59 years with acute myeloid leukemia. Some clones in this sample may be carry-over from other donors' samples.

This CDR3 is CASSMGPTQETQYF. CDR3 nucleotide sequence: TGTGCCAGCAGTATGGGACCGACCCAAGAGACCCAGTACTTC. The V and J genes are TRBV6-1 and TRBJ2-5; D may match TRBD1 or TRBD2 (5 bases each). Deletions cut 5 bases from V and 1 base from J, with 11 bases between. The CDR3 sequence is 14 residues long. Germline V gene sequence: CDR1 MNHNS, CDR2 SASEGT.

The DNA of the CDR3 is TGTGCCAGCAGCGTACAGGGTGCTAAGTCACCCCTCCACTTT. Encoded protein: CASSVQGAKSPLHF. The rearrangement joins TRBV2 to TRBJ1-6; D is possibly TRBD1 (6 bases). This CDR3 spans 14 amino acids. Germline V gives CDR1 SNHLY, CDR2 FYNNEI. Trimming pared 6 bases from V and 10 bases from J, leaving 16 bases between.

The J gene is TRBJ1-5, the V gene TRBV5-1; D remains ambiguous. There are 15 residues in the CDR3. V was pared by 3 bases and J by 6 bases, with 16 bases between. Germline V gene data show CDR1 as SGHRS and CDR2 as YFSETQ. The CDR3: CASSWTGPPSQPQHF. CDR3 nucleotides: TGCGCCAGCAGCTGGACGGGCCCGCCGAGTCAGCCCCAGCATTTT.

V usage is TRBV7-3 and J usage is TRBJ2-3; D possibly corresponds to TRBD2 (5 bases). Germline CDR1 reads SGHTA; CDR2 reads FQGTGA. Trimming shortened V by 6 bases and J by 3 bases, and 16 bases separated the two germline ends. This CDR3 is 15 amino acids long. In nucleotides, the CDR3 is TGTGCCAGCAGAATGGGAGCCCAAGGGACAGATACGCAGTATTTT. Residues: CASRMGAQGTDTQYF.

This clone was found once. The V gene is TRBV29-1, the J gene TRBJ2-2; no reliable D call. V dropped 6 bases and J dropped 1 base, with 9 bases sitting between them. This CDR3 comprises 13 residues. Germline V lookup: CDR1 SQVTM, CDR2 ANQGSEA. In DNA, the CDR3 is TGCAGCGTCGGTAGTAGGAACACCGGGGAGCTGTTTTTT. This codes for CSVGSRNTGELFF.